The next 21 T cell receptor beta chains were all read from a single sample in a study of blood T cells in healthy people across ages. It was with a sample-barcoded 5' primer and a J-beta primer mix that a second PCR of roughly 7 to 12 cycles was run. TCRdb reanalysed the 5' RACE reads using MiXCR and keeps one entry per CDR3 protein. The profile covers 550,000 to 650,000 distinct CDR3 sequences, with about 30% appearing a single time and approximately 14% taken by the ten largest. Sequencing was done on a sample of blood. The receptors originated from an elderly woman in good health.

As to this clonotype: This clone may be a read error of a much larger clone one base away. The J gene is TRBJ1-1, the V gene TRBV20-1; 9 bases align to TRBD1. Germline loops: CDR1 DFQATT, CDR2 SNEGSKA (reference sequence). The CDR3 length is 14 residues. The ends lost 6 bases at V and 5 bases at J; junction bases unmatched: 10. This chain's CDR3 is CSAPGQGKGTEAFF. As DNA, the CDR3 is TGCAGTGCCCCTGGACAGGGGAAAGGGACTGAAGCTTTCTTT.

This clonotype showed up just a few times. CDR3 loop: CSARDLGEELRASTDTQYF. CDR3 sequence (DNA): TGCAGTGCTAGAGATCTTGGGGAGGAGCTGAGGGCTAGCACAGATACGCAGTATTTT. The chain combines TRBV20-1 with TRBJ2-3; D possibly corresponds to TRBD2 (6 bases). V dropped 0 bases and J dropped 0 bases, with 22 bases sitting between them. This CDR3 region has 19 residues. The V gene's germline CDR1 is DFQATT and CDR2 SNEGSKA (reference sequence).

This clonotype was seen a handful of times. One end of the junction fails to match germline, which may point to a read error. The chain uses TRBV7-7 and TRBJ1-1; no clear D. The CDR3 sequence is 15 residues long. Per germline, CDR1 SSHAT and CDR2 FNYEAQ (reference sequence). The CDR3 spells CASSLARGVNTEAFF. The CDR3 DNA is TGTGCTAGCAGCTTAGCGCGTGGGGTGAACACTGAAGCTTTCTTT.

The chain couples TRBV18 to TRBJ1-1; the D gene is possibly TRBD1 (6 bases). V was cut by 1 base and J by 0 bases, with 18 bases left in between. Germline V lookup: CDR1 KGHSH, CDR2 LQKENI. This CDR3 is 18 amino acids long. The CDR3 loop is CASSPLGTTNNMNTEAFF. For the CDR3, the DNA is TGTGCCAGCTCACCACTCGGGACAACAAACAACATGAACACTGAAGCTTTCTTT.

This clonotype appeared a few times. This could be a read error, since a much larger clone is one nucleotide away. The CDR3 DNA sequence: TGTGCCAGCAGGGGGACAGGGGCCTACGAGCAGTACTTC. It yields the protein CASRGTGAYEQYF. The J gene is TRBJ2-7, the V gene TRBV12-3 or TRBV12-4; 10 nucleotides agree with TRBD1. V shed 6 bases and J 2 bases; nucleotides not matched to a gene: 1. CDR3 length: 13 amino acids.

This clonotype was counted ten times or more. The rearrangement links TRBV9 to TRBJ2-7; D is unclear. The CDR3 runs 14 residues. V shed 0 bases and J shed 0 bases, with 7 bases lying between them. CDR1 is SGDLS and CDR2 is YYNGEE in the germline V gene. In DNA form, the CDR3 reads TGTGCCAGCAGCGTAGACCCCAGCTCCTACGAGCAGTACTTC. Translation gives CASSVDPSSYEQYF.

Ten or more counts support this clonotype. J is TRBJ2-1 and V is TRBV7-8; 11 bases line up with TRBD2. V shed 4 bases and J 7 bases; nucleotides not matched to a gene: 6. The germline V gene encodes CDR1 SGHVS and CDR2 FQNEAQ. The CDR3 covers 15 residues. The CDR3 here is CASSYSGGADNEQFF. The CDR3, as DNA: TGTGCCAGCAGCTATAGCGGGGGGGCCGATAATGAGCAGTTCTTC. The full variable domain, in which reference TRBV7-8 and TRBJ2-1 provide the parts outside the CDR3, is GAGVSQSPRYKVAKRGQDVALRCDPISGHVSLFWYQQALGQGPEFLTYFQNEAQLDKSGLPSDRFFAERPEGSVSTLKIQRTQQEDSAVYLCASSYSGGADNEQFFGPGTRLTVL.

Points on this clonotype: Just one base apart from a much larger clone, this may be a read error. The chain employs TRBV7-3 and TRBJ2-1; TRBD2 aligns across 11 bases. The CDR3 loop spans 17 amino acids. Germline CDR1 SGHTA, CDR2 FQGTGA. Unmatched junction bases numbered 11, after V lost 3 bases and J lost 7 bases. The CDR3 DNA is TGTGCCAGCAGCTTCCTCGGACTAGCGGGCCCGCGGAATGAGCAGTTCTTC. Translation gives CASSFLGLAGPRNEQFF. Looking up the rest from reference TRBV7-3 and TRBJ2-1 gives the full variable domain: GAGVSQTPSNKVTEKGKYVELRCDPISGHTALYWYRQSLGQGPEFLIYFQGTGAADDSGLPNDRFFAVRPEGSVSTLKIQRTERGDSAVYLCASSFLGLAGPRNEQFFGPGTRLTVL.

The genes are TRBV6-6 and TRBJ2-5; 8 bases fit TRBD2. The CDR3 has 15 residues. With V trimmed by 0 bases and J by 5 bases, 5 bases remained unmatched. Germline CDR1 reads MNHNY; CDR2 reads SVGAGI (reference sequence). The CDR3 sequence is CASSYSRGGLETQYF. The CDR3 nucleotides are TGTGCCAGCAGTTACTCACGGGGGGGCCTGGAGACCCAGTACTTC.

This clonotype was counted at least ten times. The chain is built from TRBV29-1 and TRBJ1-4; D is undetermined. With 3 bases removed from V and 8 bases from J, the gap between germline ends came to 13 bases. Germline V gene lookup returns CDR1 SQVTM and CDR2 ANQGSEA. This CDR3 is 13 amino acids long. The CDR3 reads CSVDSGMGEKLFF. CDR3 bases: TGCAGCGTTGATTCGGGGATGGGGGAAAAACTGTTTTTT. Full variable domain (rest looked up from reference TRBV29-1 and TRBJ1-4): SAVISQKPSRDICQRGTSLTIQCQVDSQVTMMFWYRQQPGQSLTLIATANQGSEATYESGFVIDKFPISRPNLTFSTLTVSNMSPEDSSIYLCSVDSGMGEKLFFGSGTQLSVL.

This clonotype was counted between two and nine times. This chain joins TRBV10-3 and TRBJ2-7, with TRBD1 identical over 8 bases. Germline lookup yields CDR1 ENHRY and CDR2 SYGVKD. The V gene end was trimmed by 0 bases and the J gene end by 7 bases; junction bases not matched to a gene: 8. The CDR3 loop spans 15 amino acids. The CDR3 protein is CAISESGTGLVEQYF. The CDR3, as DNA: TGTGCCATCAGTGAGTCGGGGACAGGTTTGGTAGAGCAGTACTTC.

The chain combines TRBV16 with TRBJ2-7; possible D gene TRBD2, 6 bases. Germline V CDR1 and CDR2: KGHSY, FQNENV. The V end lost 1 base, the J end lost 7 bases, and 11 bases lay between the germline ends. The CDR3 consists of 13 residues. CDR3 nucleotide sequence: TGTGCCAGCAGCCAATTGCGCGGGGAAGAGCAGTACTTC. It is translated as CASSQLRGEEQYF.

This clonotype was seen more than once but under ten times. The V gene is TRBV29-1, the J gene TRBJ1-1, with TRBD1 matching over 8 bases. V lost 6 bases to trimming and J lost 5 bases; unmatched junction nucleotides: 5. The germline V gene encodes CDR1 SQVTM and CDR2 ANQGSEA. The CDR3 runs 12 residues. CDR3 in amino acids: CSVGQVNTEAFF. CDR3 coding DNA: TGCAGCGTGGGACAGGTAAATACTGAAGCTTTCTTT.

This clonotype was detected only once. The V gene is TRBV6-5, the J gene TRBJ1-6, with 10 bases matching TRBD1. The ends lost 0 bases at V and 12 bases at J; junction bases unmatched: 17. This CDR3 spans 19 amino acids. The germline V gene encodes CDR1 MNHEY and CDR2 SVGAGI. The CDR3: CASSYSTSSGQGVYLPLHF. The CDR3 coding sequence is TGTGCCAGCAGTTACTCGACTAGTTCTGGACAGGGGGTCTATTTACCCCTCCACTTT.

This clonotype was observed a single time. The CDR3 sequence is CSARGHHTRSGANVLTF. The CDR3 bases are TGCAGTGCTAGGGGGCACCATACTCGCTCTGGGGCCAACGTCCTGACTTTC. The chain employs TRBV20-1 and TRBJ2-6, with a tentative D call TRBD1 (5 bases). The CDR3 totals 17 residues. CDR1 is DFQATT and CDR2 is SNEGSKA in the germline V gene (reference sequence). The V end lost 3 bases, the J end lost 0 bases, and 15 bases lay between the germline ends.

This clonotype was picked up many times. This rearrangement joins TRBV6-6 to TRBJ2-5, with 16 bases identical to TRBD2. Germline loops: CDR1 MNHNY, CDR2 SVGAGI (reference sequence). The CDR3 loop spans 16 amino acids. Germline trimming cut 5 bases from V and 5 bases from J; bases unmatched to any gene: 5. CDR3 residues: CASSKGLAGGPETQYF. The CDR3 DNA reads as TGTGCCAGCAGTAAGGGACTAGCGGGGGGGCCCGAGACCCAGTACTTC.

This clonotype showed up many times. CDR3 region: CASSLEGAEGYTF. The CDR3 nucleotides are TGCGCCAGCAGCTTGGAAGGCGCGGAGGGGTACACCTTC. The chain has TRBV5-1 and TRBJ1-2; D might be TRBD1 (5 bases). The V and J ends lost 0 bases and 11 bases respectively, with 14 bases between them. Per the germline V gene, CDR1 is SGHRS and CDR2 is YFSETQ. The CDR3 runs to 13 residues.

Ten or more counts support this clonotype. This sequence joins TRBV12-3 or TRBV12-4 and TRBJ2-7; 11 bases map to TRBD1. The CDR3 sequence is 15 residues long. With 1 base clipped from V and 5 bases from J, the junction kept 4 bases outside the gene matches. CDR3 in DNA: TGTGCCAGCAGTTTAGGGACAGGGGGCCCTAACGAGCAGTACTTC. This codes for CASSLGTGGPNEQYF.

This clonotype has a count of ten or more. The rearrangement uses TRBV5-1 and TRBJ2-5; 7 bases are a match to TRBD2. After removal of 5 bases from V and 3 bases from J, the junction contained 7 bases not matched to a gene. Germline V gives CDR1 SGHRS, CDR2 YFSETQ. The CDR3 is 14 amino acids. The CDR3 sequence is CASRRDYFEETQYF. The CDR3 DNA reads TGCGCCAGCAGACGGGACTACTTCGAAGAGACCCAGTACTTC.

About this clonotype: This may be a read error, as it is one base from a much larger clone. The V gene is TRBV9, the J gene TRBJ2-1; 8 nucleotides match TRBD1. With V trimmed by 5 bases and J by 10 bases, 14 bases remained unmatched. Looked up from germline, CDR1 is SGDLS and CDR2 is YYNGEE. This CDR3 spans 15 amino acids. CDR3 sequence: CASSFRTGSSYEQFF. Here the CDR3 DNA reads TGTGCCAGCAGTTTCCGGACAGGGAGCTCCTACGAGCAGTTCTTC. Full variable domain (outside the CDR3, taken from reference TRBV9 and TRBJ2-1): DSGVTQTPKHLITATGQRVTLRCSPRSGDLSVYWYQQSLDQGLQFLIQYYNGEERAKGNILERFSAQQFPDLHSELNLSSLELGDSALYFCASSFRTGSSYEQFFGPGTRLTVL.

In its sample, this clonotype was seen a few times. V usage is TRBV6-6 and J usage is TRBJ1-1; 8 bases map to TRBD1. CDR1 is MNHNY, CDR2 SVGAGI, per germline (reference sequence). V lost 6 bases to trimming and J lost 0 bases; unmatched junction nucleotides: 12. This CDR3 comprises 17 residues. The CDR3 protein is CASSFRLAGGLNTEAFF. In nucleotides, the CDR3 is TGTGCCAGCAGCTTTCGGTTAGCAGGGGGCTTGAACACTGAAGCTTTCTTT.